The rows below give T cell receptor beta chains drawn from one sample of a study of OX40 agonist ivuxolimab in advanced cancers. Measured with immunoSEQ multiplex PCR; TCRdb has only the in-frame clones, and not every one. The data hold tens of thousands of clones, with around 85% observed a single time. The starting material was CD4+ or CD8+ T cells sorted from blood, obtained in a trial of the OX40 agonist ivuxolimab. These receptors all come from an adult with an advanced solid tumor such as melanoma, head and neck, liver or kidney cancer. Both conserved end residues are part of each CDR3. D genes are given only for firm matches. The size of a clone is reported for some rows only, either as once, few or many, or as a class for expanded clones.

j_call d_call clone_size v_call cdr3_aa cdr3_nt
TRBJ2-7 NA few TRBV4-2 CASSQDPTDWEQYF TGTGCCAGCAGCCAAGATCCGACGGACTGGGAGCAGTACTTC
TRBJ2-3 NA few TRBV15 CATAGPTDTQYF TGTGCCACCGCGGGGCCCACAGATACGCAGTATTTT
TRBJ1-1 TRBD1 NA TRBV7-9 CASSLGAGGPEAFF TGTGCCAGCAGCTTAGGGGCAGGGGGACCTGAAGCTTTCTTT
TRBJ2-2 NA once TRBV7-9 CASSLGAGRTGELFF TGTGCCAGCAGCTTAGGGGCGGGGCGAACCGGGGAGCTGTTTTTT
TRBJ2-3 TRBD1 NA TRBV4-2 CASSQAGQPLRTDTQYF TGTGCCAGCAGCCAAGCGGGACAGCCACTTCGCACAGATACGCAGTATTTT
TRBJ2-7 NA NA TRBV5-1 CASSLEGTRLYYEQYF TGCGCCAGCAGCTTGGAAGGGACTCGATTATATTACGAGCAGTACTTC
TRBJ1-2 NA few TRBV6-5 CASRRQAPNYGYTF TGTGCCAGCAGAAGACAGGCCCCGAACTATGGCTACACCTTC
TRBJ2-5 TRBD1 NA TRBV19 CASSPGQGGKTQYF TGTGCCAGTAGTCCAGGACAGGGTGGTAAGACCCAGTACTTC
TRBJ2-1 TRBD2 NA TRBV7-3 CASSPDFSGRLNEQFF TGTGCCAGCAGTCCCGACTTTAGCGGGAGACTGAATGAGCAGTTCTTC
TRBJ2-3 NA NA TRBV11-2 CASSPRGGYTDTQYF TGTGCCAGCAGCCCAAGGGGGGGTTACACAGATACGCAGTATTTT
TRBJ2-2 NA NA TRBV28 CASSRESLSTGELFF TGTGCCAGCAGCCGGGAGAGCCTTTCGACCGGGGAGCTGTTTTTT
TRBJ1-5 NA NA TRBV2 CASSDLGNQPQHF TGTGCCAGCAGTGATCTGGGGAATCAGCCCCAGCATTTT
TRBJ1-5 NA NA TRBV5-4 CASSLDPGGQPQHF TGTGCCAGCAGCTTGGATCCGGGGGGTCAGCCCCAGCATTTT
TRBJ2-7 TRBD2 NA TRBV5-1 CASSLRASGTYEQYF TGCGCCAGCTCACTGCGCGCTAGCGGAACCTACGAGCAGTACTTC
TRBJ2-3 NA NA TRBV11-3 CASSLGPGFPDTQYF TGTGCCAGCAGCTTGGGGCCCGGATTTCCAGATACGCAGTATTTT
TRBJ1-2 NA NA TRBV19 CASTRIQGDYGYTF TGTGCCAGTACACGAATACAGGGTGATTATGGCTACACCTTC
TRBJ2-5 NA NA TRBV9 CASSVAGGLRETQYF TGTGCCAGCAGCGTAGCTGGGGGGCTGAGGGAGACCCAGTACTTC
TRBJ2-1 TRBD2 NA TRBV5-1 CASSSLAGVGNEQFF TGCGCCAGCAGCTCCTTAGCGGGAGTCGGCAATGAGCAGTTCTTC
TRBJ2-3 NA NA TRBV30 CAWSVGQSTDTQYF TGTGCCTGGAGTGTAGGGCAGTCCACAGATACGCAGTATTTT
TRBJ2-3 NA few TRBV6-5 CASSQSDVTDTQYF TGTGCCAGCAGTCAATCGGACGTGACGGATACGCAGTATTTT
TRBJ2-2 TRBD1 NA TRBV7-3 CASSRDRAPGELFF TGTGCCAGCAGCCGAGACAGGGCCCCCGGGGAGCTGTTTTTT
TRBJ2-1 TRBD2 NA TRBV6-5 CASSLGLANNEQFF TGTGCCAGCAGTTTGGGACTAGCAAACAATGAGCAGTTCTTC
TRBJ2-1 TRBD2 NA TRBV6-1 CASSEAGLAGGSLYNEQFF TGTGCCAGCAGTGAAGCAGGGCTAGCGGGAGGGTCCCTCTACAATGAGCAGTTCTTC
TRBJ2-7 NA once TRBV10-3 CASGGQATYEQYF TGTGCCAGCGGGGGACAGGCCACCTACGAGCAGTACTTC